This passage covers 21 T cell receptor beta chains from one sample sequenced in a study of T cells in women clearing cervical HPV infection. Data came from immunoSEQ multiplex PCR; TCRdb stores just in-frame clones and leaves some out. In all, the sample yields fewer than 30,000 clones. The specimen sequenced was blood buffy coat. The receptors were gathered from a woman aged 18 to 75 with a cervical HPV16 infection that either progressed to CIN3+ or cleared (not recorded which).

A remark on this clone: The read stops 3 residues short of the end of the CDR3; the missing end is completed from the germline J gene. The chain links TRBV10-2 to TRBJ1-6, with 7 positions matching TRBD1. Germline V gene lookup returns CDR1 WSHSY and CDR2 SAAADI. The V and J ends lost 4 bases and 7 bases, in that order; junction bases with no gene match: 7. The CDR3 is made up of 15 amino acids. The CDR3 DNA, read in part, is TGCGCCAGCAGTGTAACCGGGACAGCAAATTCACCC. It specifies CASSVTGTANSP. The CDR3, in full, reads CASSVTGTANSPLHF.

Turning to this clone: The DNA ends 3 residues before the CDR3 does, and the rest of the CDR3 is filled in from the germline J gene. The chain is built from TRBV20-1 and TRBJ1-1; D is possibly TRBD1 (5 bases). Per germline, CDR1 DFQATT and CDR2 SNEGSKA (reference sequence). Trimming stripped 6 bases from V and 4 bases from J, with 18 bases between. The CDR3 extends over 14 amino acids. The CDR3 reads CSAEGRAGSTEAFF. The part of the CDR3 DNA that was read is TGCAGTGCAGAGGGGAGGGCAGGGAGCACTGAA.

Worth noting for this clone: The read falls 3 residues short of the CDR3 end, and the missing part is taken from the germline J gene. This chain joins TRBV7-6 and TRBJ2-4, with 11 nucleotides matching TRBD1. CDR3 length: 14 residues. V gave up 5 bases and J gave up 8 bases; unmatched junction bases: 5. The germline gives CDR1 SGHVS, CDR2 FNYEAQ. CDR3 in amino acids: CASSRTGGTDIQYF. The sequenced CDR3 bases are TGTGCCAGCAGCAGGACAGGGGGCACGGACATT.

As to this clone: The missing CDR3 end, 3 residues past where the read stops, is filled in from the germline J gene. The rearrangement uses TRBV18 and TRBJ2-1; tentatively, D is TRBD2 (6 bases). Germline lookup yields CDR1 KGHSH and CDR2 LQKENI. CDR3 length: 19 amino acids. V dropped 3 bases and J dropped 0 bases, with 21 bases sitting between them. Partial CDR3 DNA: TGTGCCAGCTCACCGAGGCGGGAAGGAGCAACTCGCTCCTACAATGAG. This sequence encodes CASSPRREGATRSYNE. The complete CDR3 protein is CASSPRREGATRSYNEQFF.

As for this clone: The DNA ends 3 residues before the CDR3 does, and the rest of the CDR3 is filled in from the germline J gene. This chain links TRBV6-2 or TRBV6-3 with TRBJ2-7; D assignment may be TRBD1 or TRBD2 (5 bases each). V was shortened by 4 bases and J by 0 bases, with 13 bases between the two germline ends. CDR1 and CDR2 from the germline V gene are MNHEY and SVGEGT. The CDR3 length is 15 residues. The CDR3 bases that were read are TGTGCCAGCAGTTCTGTGAGGGGCCTCTCCTACGAG. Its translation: CASSSVRGLSYE. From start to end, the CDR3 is CASSSVRGLSYEQYF.

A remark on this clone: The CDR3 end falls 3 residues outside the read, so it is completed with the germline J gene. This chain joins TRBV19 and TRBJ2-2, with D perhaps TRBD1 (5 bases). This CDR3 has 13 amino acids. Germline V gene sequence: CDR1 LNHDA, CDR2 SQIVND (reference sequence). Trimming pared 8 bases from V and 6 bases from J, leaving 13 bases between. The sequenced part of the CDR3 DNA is TGTGCCAGTTCAGGGTCCCCCGCCGGGGAG. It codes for CASSGSPAGE. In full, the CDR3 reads CASSGSPAGELFF. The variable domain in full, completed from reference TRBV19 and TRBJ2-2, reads DGGITQSPKYLFRKEGQNVTLSCEQNLNHDAMYWYRQDPGQGLRLIYYSQIVNDFQKGDIAEGYSVSREKKESFPLTVTSAQKNPTAFYLCASSGSPAGELFFGEGSRLTVL.

Here the CDR3 reads CATSEGQGIDEQYF. CDR3 bases read: TGTGCCACCAGTGAGGGCCAGGGTATCGACGAG. This sequence joins TRBV24-1 and TRBJ2-7; D may be TRBD1 (5 bases). The read terminates 3 residues ahead of where the CDR3 ends, so the germline J gene completes it. The CDR3 contains 14 residues. Germline assignment: CDR1 KGHDR and CDR2 SFDVKD. Trimming pared 4 bases from V and 5 bases from J, leaving 14 bases between.

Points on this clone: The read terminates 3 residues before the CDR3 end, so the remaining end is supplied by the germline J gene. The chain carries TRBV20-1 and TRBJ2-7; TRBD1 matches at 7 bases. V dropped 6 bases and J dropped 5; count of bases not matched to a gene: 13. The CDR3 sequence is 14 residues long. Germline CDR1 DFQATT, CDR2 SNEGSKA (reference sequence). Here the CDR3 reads CSANDPGTAHEQYF. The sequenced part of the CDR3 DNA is TGCAGTGCCAACGACCCTGGGACAGCCCACGAG.

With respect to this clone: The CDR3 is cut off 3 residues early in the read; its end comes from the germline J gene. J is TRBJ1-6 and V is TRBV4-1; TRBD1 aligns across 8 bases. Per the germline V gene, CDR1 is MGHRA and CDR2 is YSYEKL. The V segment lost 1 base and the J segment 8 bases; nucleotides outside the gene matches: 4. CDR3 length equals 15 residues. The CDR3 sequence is CASSQAVTGDSPLHF. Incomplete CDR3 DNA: TGCGCCAGCAGCCAAGCTGTGACAGGGGATTCACCC.

The sequenced CDR3 bases are TGTGCCAGCAGCCCAGGACAGGGGATCTATGGC. Residues: CASSPGQGIYG. The whole CDR3 sequence is CASSPGQGIYGYTF. V usage is TRBV5-6 and J usage is TRBJ1-2, with 9 nucleotides matching TRBD1. The read halts 3 residues ahead of the CDR3 end, with the missing end drawn from the germline J gene. Losses at the gene ends were 4 bases for V and 4 bases for J; bases not matched to a gene: 5. The V gene's germline CDR1 is SGHDT and CDR2 YYEEEE. The length of the CDR3 is 14 residues.

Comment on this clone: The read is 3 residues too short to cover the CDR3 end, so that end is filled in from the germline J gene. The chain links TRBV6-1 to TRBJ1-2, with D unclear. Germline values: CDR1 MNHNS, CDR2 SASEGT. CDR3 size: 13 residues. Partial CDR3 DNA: TGTGCCAGCAGTGAAGGACTAGCAAGGGAC. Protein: CASSEGLARD. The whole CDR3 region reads CASSEGLARDYTF.

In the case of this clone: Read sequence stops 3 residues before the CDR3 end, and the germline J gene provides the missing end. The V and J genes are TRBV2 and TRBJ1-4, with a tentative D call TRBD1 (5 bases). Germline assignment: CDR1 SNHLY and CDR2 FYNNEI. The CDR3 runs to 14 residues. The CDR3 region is CARFQPSGANVLFF. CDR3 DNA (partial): TGTGCCAGGTTTCAGCCGTCTGGGGCCAACGTA. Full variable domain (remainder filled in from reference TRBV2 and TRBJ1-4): EPEVTQTPSHQVTQMGQEVILRCVPISNHLYFYWYRQILGQKVEFLVSFYNNEISEKSEIFDDQFSVERPDGSNFTLKIRSTKLEDSAMYFCARFQPSGANVLFFGSGTQLSVL.

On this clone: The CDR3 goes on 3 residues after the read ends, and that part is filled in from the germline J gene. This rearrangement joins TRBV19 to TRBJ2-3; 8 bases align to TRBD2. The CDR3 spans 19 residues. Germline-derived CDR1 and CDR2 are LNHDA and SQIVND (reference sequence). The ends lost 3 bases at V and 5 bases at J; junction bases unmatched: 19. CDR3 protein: CASSMGFVGERERKDTQYF. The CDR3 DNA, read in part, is TGTGCCAGTAGTATGGGTTTTGTTGGAGAGCGGGAGCGGAAAGATACG.

Incomplete CDR3 DNA: TGCGCCAGCAGCTTGGCGGGGGAGCGGAGTGAG. Translating gives CASSLAGERSE. The entire CDR3 is CASSLAGERSEQFF. The chain links TRBV5-1 to TRBJ2-1; maybe TRBD2 (6 bases). The read comes to an end 3 residues before the CDR3 does, leaving the germline J gene to fill in the end. This CDR3 spans 14 amino acids. V was clipped by 0 bases and J by 9 bases, with 13 bases between them. The V gene's germline CDR1 is SGHRS and CDR2 YFSETQ. The complete variable domain, with remaining parts taken from reference TRBV5-1 and TRBJ2-1, reads KAGVTQTPRYLIKTRGQQVTLSCSPISGHRSVSWYQQTPGQGLQFLFEYFSETQRNKGNFPGRFSGRQFSNSRSEMNVSTLELGDSALYLCASSLAGERSEQFFGPGTRLTVL.

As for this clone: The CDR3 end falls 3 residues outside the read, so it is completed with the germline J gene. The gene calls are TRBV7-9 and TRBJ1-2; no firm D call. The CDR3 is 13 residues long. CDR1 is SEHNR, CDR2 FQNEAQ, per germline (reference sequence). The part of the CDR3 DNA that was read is TGTGCCAGCAGCTTCGGTAAATTCAACGGC. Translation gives CASSFGKFNG. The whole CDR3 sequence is CASSFGKFNGYTF.

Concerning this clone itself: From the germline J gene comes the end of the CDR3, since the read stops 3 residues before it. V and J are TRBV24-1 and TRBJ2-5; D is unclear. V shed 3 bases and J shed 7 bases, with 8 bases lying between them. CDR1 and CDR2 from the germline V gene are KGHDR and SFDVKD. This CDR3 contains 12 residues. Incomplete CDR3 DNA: TGTGCCACCAGTGATCAGAGATTGACC. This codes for CATSDQRLT. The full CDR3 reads CATSDQRLTQYF.

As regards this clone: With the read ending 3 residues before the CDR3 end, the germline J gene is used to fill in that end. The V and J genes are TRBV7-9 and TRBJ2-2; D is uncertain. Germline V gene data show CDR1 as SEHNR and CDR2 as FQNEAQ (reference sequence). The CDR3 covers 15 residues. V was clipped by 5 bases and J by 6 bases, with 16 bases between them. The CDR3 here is CASSRSNRYPGELFF. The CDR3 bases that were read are TGTGCCAGCAGCCGAAGCAATCGCTACCCCGGGGAG.

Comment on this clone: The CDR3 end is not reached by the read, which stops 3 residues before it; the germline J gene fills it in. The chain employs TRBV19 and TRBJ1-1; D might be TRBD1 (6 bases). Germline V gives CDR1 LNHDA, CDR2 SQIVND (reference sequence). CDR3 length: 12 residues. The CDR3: CASTQRGGRAFF. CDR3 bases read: TGTGCCAGTACCCAACGGGGGGGCAGG.

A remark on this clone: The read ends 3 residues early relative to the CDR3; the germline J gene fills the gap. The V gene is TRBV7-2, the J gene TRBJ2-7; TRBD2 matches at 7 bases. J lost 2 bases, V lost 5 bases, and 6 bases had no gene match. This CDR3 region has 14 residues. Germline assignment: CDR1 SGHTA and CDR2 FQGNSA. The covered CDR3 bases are TGTGCCAGCAGCCCTCCTAGCGGCACCTACGAG. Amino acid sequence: CASSPPSGTYE. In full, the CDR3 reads CASSPPSGTYEQYF. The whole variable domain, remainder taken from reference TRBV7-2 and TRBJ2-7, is GAGVSQSPSNKVTEKGKDVELRCDPISGHTALYWYRQSLGQGLEFLIYFQGNSAPDKSGLPSDRFSAERTGGSVSTLTIQRTQQEDSAVYLCASSPPSGTYEQYFGPGTRLTVT.

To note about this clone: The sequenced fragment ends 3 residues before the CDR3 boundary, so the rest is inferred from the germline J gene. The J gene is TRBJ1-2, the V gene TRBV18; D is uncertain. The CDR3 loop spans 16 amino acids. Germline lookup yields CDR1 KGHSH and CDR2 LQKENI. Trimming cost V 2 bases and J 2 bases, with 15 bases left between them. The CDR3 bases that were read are TGTGCCAGCTCACCATCAGGACTACAGAAAAACTATGGC. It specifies CASSPSGLQKNYG. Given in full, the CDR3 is CASSPSGLQKNYGYTF.

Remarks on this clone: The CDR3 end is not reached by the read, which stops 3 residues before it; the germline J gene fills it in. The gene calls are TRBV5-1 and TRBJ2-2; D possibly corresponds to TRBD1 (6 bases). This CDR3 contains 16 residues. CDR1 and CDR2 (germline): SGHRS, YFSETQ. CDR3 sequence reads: CASSLAGESGANVLFF. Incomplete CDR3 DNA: TGCGCCAGCAGCTTGGCAGGGGAATCTGGGGCCAACGTG. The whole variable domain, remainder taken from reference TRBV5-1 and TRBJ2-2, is KAGVTQTPRYLIKTRGQQVTLSCSPISGHRSVSWYQQTPGQGLQFLFEYFSETQRNKGNFPGRFSGRQFSNSRSEMNVSTLELGDSALYLCASSLAGESGANVLFFGEGSRLTVL.